Presented here are 21 T cell receptor beta chains from one specimen sequenced in a study of blood T cell repertoires in COVID-19. The data were produced by immunoSEQ multiplex PCR, yet TCRdb's version contains in-frame clones alone and is incomplete. This table has 60,000 or so clones, around 80% appearing once. Sequencing was carried out using peripheral blood. These receptors all stem from a man aged 55 to 70 with acute or convalescent COVID-19.

This clone was recorded a few times. The V and J genes are TRBV5-1 and TRBJ2-4; 9 nucleotides align to TRBD2. CDR3 length: 17 residues. After removal of 4 bases from V and 4 bases from J, the junction contained 12 bases not matched to a gene. Germline V CDR1 and CDR2: SGHRS, YFSETQ. CDR3 in amino acids: CASSAGVPSGAKNIQYF. CDR3 nucleotides: TGCGCCAGCAGCGCGGGCGTCCCTAGCGGGGCTAAAAACATTCAGTACTTC.

The rearrangement joins TRBV5-1 to TRBJ2-5; D is ambiguous. CDR1 and CDR2 from the germline V gene are SGHRS and YFSETQ. This CDR3 is 14 amino acids long. The germline V and J ends were trimmed by 1 base and 5 bases, with 12 bases remaining between them. Here the CDR3 DNA reads TGCGCCAGCAGCTTGTTTCTGTTTCTGGAGACCCAGTACTTC. This codes for CASSLFLFLETQYF. Variable domain in full (rest from reference TRBV5-1 and TRBJ2-5): KAGVTQTPRYLIKTRGQQVTLSCSPISGHRSVSWYQQTPGQGLQFLFEYFSETQRNKGNFPGRFSGRQFSNSRSEMNVSTLELGDSALYLCASSLFLFLETQYFGPGTRLLVL.

The chain joins TRBV30 to TRBJ2-7; the match to TRBD1 covers 11 bases. This CDR3 is built from 14 residues. Looked up from germline, CDR1 is GTSNPN and CDR2 is SVGIG (reference sequence). J lost 3 bases, V lost 2 bases, and 3 bases had no gene match. CDR3 region: CAWSWGQGDYEQYF. The CDR3 DNA sequence: TGTGCCTGGAGTTGGGGACAGGGGGACTACGAGCAGTACTTC.

This clone is classed as medium-sized. The V gene is TRBV5-6, the J gene TRBJ1-2; possibly TRBD1 for D (6 bases). Between the trimmed V and J ends, which lost 4 bases and 0 bases, there was a span of 25 bases. Germline CDR1 is SGHDT and CDR2 is YYEEEE. The CDR3 is made up of 19 amino acids. The CDR3 is CASSASSPGQVIPNYGYTF. For the CDR3, the DNA is TGTGCCAGCAGCGCGAGCTCCCCGGGACAAGTTATCCCTAACTATGGCTACACCTTC.

As for this clone: The identical CDR3 is also encoded by other nucleotide sequences in the sample. This rearrangement joins TRBV10-3 to TRBJ1-2, with TRBD1 identical over 9 bases. The J segment lost 8 bases and the V segment lost 4 bases, leaving 2 bases of the junction unmatched. Germline assignment: CDR1 ENHRY and CDR2 SYGVKD. The CDR3 totals 12 residues. CDR3 sequence: CAISGTGDGYTF. The CDR3 DNA sequence: TGTGCCATCAGTGGGACAGGGGACGGCTACACCTTC.

The chain uses TRBV5-1 and TRBJ2-5; 10 bases are a match to TRBD2. V lost 2 bases to trimming and J lost 4 bases; unmatched junction nucleotides: 2. This CDR3 comprises 14 residues. The germline V gene encodes CDR1 SGHRS and CDR2 YFSETQ. The CDR3 DNA reads as TGCGCCAGCAGCTTAGCGGGGGGGCCAGAGACCCAGTACTTC. Its protein is CASSLAGGPETQYF.

The chain employs TRBV27 and TRBJ1-2; D unresolved. This CDR3 region has 14 residues. V lost 5 bases and J 6 bases, leaving 16 bases between the germline ends. CDR1 and CDR2 (germline): MNHEY, SMNVEV (reference sequence). The CDR3 spells CASSDYREGDGYTF. CDR3 sequence (DNA): TGTGCCAGCAGTGACTACCGGGAAGGAGATGGCTACACCTTC.

Regarding this clone: Different DNA sequences within this sample yield the same CDR3. The chain has TRBV18 and TRBJ1-4; no clear D gene. The V gene lost 3 bases and the J gene lost 0 bases, with 5 bases spanning the gap. Germline V CDR1 and CDR2: KGHSH, LQKENI. The CDR3 covers 14 residues. CDR3 nucleotides: TGTGCCAGCTCACCCAGTGCAACTAATGAAAAACTGTTTTTT. The encoded protein is CASSPSATNEKLFF. Together with reference TRBV18 and TRBJ1-4, the CDR3 gives the full variable domain: NAGVMQNPRHLVRRRGQEARLRCSPMKGHSHVYWYRQLPEEGLKFMVYLQKENIIDESGMPKERFSAEFPKEGPSILRIQQVVRGDSAAYFCASSPSATNEKLFFGSGTQLSVL.

This clone has a handful of counts. The chain is built from TRBV14 and TRBJ1-1; TRBD1 matches 7 bases. The germline CDR1 and CDR2 sequences are SGHDN and FVKESK. CDR3 length: 12 residues. Trimming removed 6 bases from V and 5 bases from J; junction bases left unmatched: 3. The CDR3 loop is CASRLQGTEAFF. The CDR3 nucleotides read TGTGCCAGCAGACTACAGGGGACTGAAGCTTTCTTT. The complete variable domain, with remaining parts taken from reference TRBV14 and TRBJ1-1, reads EAGVTQFPSHSVIEKGQTVTLRCDPISGHDNLYWYRRVMGKEIKFLLHFVKESKQDESGMPNNRFLAERTGGTYSTLKVQPAELEDSGVYFCASRLQGTEAFFGQGTRLTVV.

The V gene is TRBV5-1, the J gene TRBJ2-2, with 7 bases that match TRBD1. From germline, CDR1 is SGHRS and CDR2 YFSETQ. This CDR3 has 15 amino acids. V was clipped by 4 bases and J by 2 bases; unmatched bases: 5. The CDR3 coding sequence is TGCGCCAGCAGCCCTCGACAGGGCAACACCGGGGAGCTGTTTTTT. This translates into CASSPRQGNTGELFF. The full variable domain, with the rest looked up from reference TRBV5-1 and TRBJ2-2, is KAGVTQTPRYLIKTRGQQVTLSCSPISGHRSVSWYQQTPGQGLQFLFEYFSETQRNKGNFPGRFSGRQFSNSRSEMNVSTLELGDSALYLCASSPRQGNTGELFFGEGSRLTVL.

V is TRBV28 and J is TRBJ1-4; D is perhaps TRBD1 (6 bases). Trimming removed 8 bases at V and 7 bases at J, with 20 bases between. The CDR3 loop spans 15 amino acids. The germline gives CDR1 MDHEN, CDR2 SYDVKM. The CDR3, as DNA: TGTGCCAGCGGGTTCCGGGGGGCGCAGGGTGAAAAACTGTTTTTT. Residues: CASGFRGAQGEKLFF.

This rearrangement joins TRBV5-1 to TRBJ2-1, with 14 positions matching TRBD2. Germline CDR1 SGHRS, CDR2 YFSETQ. The CDR3 extends over 15 amino acids. V shed 0 bases and J 8 bases; nucleotides not matched to a gene: 1. The CDR3 is CASSLGLAGGYEQFF. DNA of the CDR3: TGCGCCAGCAGCTTGGGACTAGCGGGGGGGTATGAGCAGTTCTTC.

This rearrangement joins TRBV24-1 to TRBJ2-3; no reliable D call. CDR1 is KGHDR, CDR2 SFDVKD, per germline. This CDR3 is 18 amino acids long. V lost 4 bases and J lost 0, with 19 bases in between. CDR3 in DNA: TGTGCCACCAGTGAGGAGTCCACCCTGGCTGACAGCACAGATACGCAGTATTTT. Translation gives CATSEESTLADSTDTQYF.

The rearrangement joins TRBV6-5 to TRBJ2-1; D remains unclear. Per germline, CDR1 MNHEY and CDR2 SVGAGI. The CDR3 length is 15 residues. Between the trimmed V and J ends, which lost 6 bases and 0 bases, there was a span of 12 bases. CDR3 DNA: TGTGCCAGCAGCCATAGACGGAGCTCCTACAATGAGCAGTTCTTC. It translates to CASSHRRSSYNEQFF.

The chain recombines TRBV29-1 with TRBJ2-7; maybe TRBD1 (6 bases). Germline-derived CDR1 and CDR2 are SQVTM and ANQGSEA. The V end was cut by 1 base, the J end by 0 bases, with 10 bases between. This CDR3 has 14 amino acids. The CDR3 DNA sequence: TGCAGCGTTGAAGTGGGACAAGCCTCCTACGAGCAGTACTTC. Encoded protein: CSVEVGQASYEQYF.

V usage is TRBV7-8 and J usage is TRBJ1-6, with 9 bases matching TRBD1. The germline CDR1 and CDR2 sequences are SGHVS and FQNEAQ. This CDR3 contains 16 residues. V dropped 1 base and J dropped 7; count of bases not matched to a gene: 5. CDR3 protein: CASSLDRGQGNSPLHF. The CDR3 bases are TGTGCCAGCAGCTTAGATCGGGGACAGGGAAATTCACCCCTCCACTTT.

This chain links TRBV10-3 with TRBJ2-7; D possibly corresponds to TRBD2 (5 bases). The germline CDR1 and CDR2 sequences are ENHRY and SYGVKD. V gave up 7 bases and J gave up 0 bases, with 19 bases separating them. This CDR3 comprises 16 residues. As DNA, the CDR3 is TGTGCCATCAACCCTACAGCCACCGGGGACTCCTACGAGCAGTACTTC. This codes for CAINPTATGDSYEQYF.

The V and J genes are TRBV10-3 and TRBJ2-3; 15 bases are shared with TRBD2. Germline V gene lookup returns CDR1 ENHRY and CDR2 SYGVKD. J was trimmed by 2 bases and V by 8 bases; bases with no gene match: 23. The CDR3 covers 22 residues. CDR3 residues: CAIGGGRTSGGAGPSHTDTQYF. The CDR3, as DNA: TGTGCCATCGGAGGCGGTCGGACTAGCGGGGGGGCCGGGCCCTCACACACAGATACGCAGTATTTT.

This clone was counted between two and nine times. The chain recombines TRBV4-1 with TRBJ2-1, with 9 bases identical to TRBD1. Trimming cost V 6 bases and J 10 bases; bases outside gene matches: 16. This CDR3 comprises 16 residues. The germline V gene encodes CDR1 MGHRA and CDR2 YSYEKL. The CDR3 coding sequence is TGCGCCAGCAGAAAACCGGGACAGGGACCTTCTGGAGAGCAGTTCTTC. Its translation: CASRKPGQGPSGEQFF.

The chain couples TRBV29-1 to TRBJ2-2; possibly TRBD1 for D (5 bases). Per germline, CDR1 SQVTM and CDR2 ANQGSEA. Trimming cost V 5 bases and J 13 bases, with 17 bases left between them. The CDR3 extends over 12 amino acids. In DNA form, the CDR3 reads TGCAGCGTTAAAGTTCCGGGTAGGGGGCTGTTTTTT. It codes for CSVKVPGRGLFF.

The J gene is TRBJ1-1, the V gene TRBV27; D unresolved. This CDR3 is built from 11 residues. Germline V CDR1 and CDR2: MNHEY, SMNVEV (reference sequence). V lost 7 bases and J lost 4, with 7 bases in between. CDR3 amino acids: CASMGFTEAFF. CDR3 bases: TGTGCCAGCATGGGCTTCACTGAAGCTTTCTTT.